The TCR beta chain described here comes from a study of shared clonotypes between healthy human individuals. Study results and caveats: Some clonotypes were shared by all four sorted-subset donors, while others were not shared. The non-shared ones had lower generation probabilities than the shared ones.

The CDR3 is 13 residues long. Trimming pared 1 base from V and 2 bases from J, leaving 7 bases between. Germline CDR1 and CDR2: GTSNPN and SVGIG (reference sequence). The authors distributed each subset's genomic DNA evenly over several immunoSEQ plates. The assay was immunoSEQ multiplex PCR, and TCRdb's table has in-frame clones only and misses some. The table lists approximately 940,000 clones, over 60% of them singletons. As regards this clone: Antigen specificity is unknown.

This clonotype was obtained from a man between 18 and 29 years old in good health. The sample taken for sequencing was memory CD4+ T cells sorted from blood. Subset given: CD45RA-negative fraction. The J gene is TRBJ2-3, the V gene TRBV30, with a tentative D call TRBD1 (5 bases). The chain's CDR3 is CAWSGRDTDTQYF. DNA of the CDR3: TGTGCCTGGAGTGGCAGGGACACAGATACGCAGTATTTT. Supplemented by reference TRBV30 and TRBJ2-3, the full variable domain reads SQTIHQWPATLVQPVGSPLSLECTVEGTSNPNLYWYRQAAGRGLQLLFYSVGIGQISSEVPQNLSASRPQDRQFILSSKKLLLSDSGFYLCAWSGRDTDTQYFGPGTRLTVL.